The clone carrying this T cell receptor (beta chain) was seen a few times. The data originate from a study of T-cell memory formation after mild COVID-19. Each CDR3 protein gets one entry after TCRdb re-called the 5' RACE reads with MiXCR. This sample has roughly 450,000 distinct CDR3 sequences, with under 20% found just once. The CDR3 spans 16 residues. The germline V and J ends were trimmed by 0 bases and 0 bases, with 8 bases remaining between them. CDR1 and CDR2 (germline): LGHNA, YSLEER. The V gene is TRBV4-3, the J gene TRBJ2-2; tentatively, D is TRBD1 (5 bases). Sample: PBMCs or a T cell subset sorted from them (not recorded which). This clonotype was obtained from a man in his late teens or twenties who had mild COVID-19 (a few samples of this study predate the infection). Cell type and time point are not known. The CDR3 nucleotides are TGCGCCAGCAGCCAAGACCCGACAGCGAACACCGGGGAGCTGTTTTTT. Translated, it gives CASSQDPTANTGELFF.